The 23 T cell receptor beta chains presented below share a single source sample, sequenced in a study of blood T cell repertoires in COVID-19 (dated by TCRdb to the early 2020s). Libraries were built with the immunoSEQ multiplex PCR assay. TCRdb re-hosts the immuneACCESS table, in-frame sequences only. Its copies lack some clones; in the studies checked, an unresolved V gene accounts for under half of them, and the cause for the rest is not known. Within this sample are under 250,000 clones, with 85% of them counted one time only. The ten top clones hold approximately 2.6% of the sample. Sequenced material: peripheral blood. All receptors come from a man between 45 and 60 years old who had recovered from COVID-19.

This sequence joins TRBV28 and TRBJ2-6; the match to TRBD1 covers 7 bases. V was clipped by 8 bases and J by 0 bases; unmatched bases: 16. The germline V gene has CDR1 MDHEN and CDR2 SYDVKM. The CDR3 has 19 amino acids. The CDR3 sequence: CASLYRGRQRDSGANVLTF. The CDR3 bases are TGTGCCAGCCTATATAGGGGGCGGCAGAGGGACTCTGGGGCCAACGTCCTGACTTTC.

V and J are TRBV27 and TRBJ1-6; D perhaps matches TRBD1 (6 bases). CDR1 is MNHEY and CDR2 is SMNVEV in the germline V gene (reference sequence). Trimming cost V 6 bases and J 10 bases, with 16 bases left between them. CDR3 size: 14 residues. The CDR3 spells CASRLSGVASPLHF. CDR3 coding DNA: TGTGCCAGCAGGCTTTCAGGGGTAGCGTCACCCCTCCACTTT.

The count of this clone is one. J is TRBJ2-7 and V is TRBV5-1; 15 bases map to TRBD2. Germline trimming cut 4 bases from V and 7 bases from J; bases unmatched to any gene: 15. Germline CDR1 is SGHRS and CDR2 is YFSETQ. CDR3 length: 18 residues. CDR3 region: CASSNQLPGLAGGGEQYF. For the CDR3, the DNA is TGCGCCAGCAGCAATCAACTACCGGGACTAGCGGGAGGCGGTGAGCAGTACTTC.

CDR3 region: CASSDPRGRNGVEKLFF. In DNA, the CDR3 is TGTGCCAGCAGCGACCCGAGGGGGCGTAACGGGGTTGAAAAACTGTTTTTT. The gene calls are TRBV7-9 and TRBJ1-4; 7 nucleotides agree with TRBD1. Germline lookup yields CDR1 SEHNR and CDR2 FQNEAQ (reference sequence). Trimming took 5 bases from V and 7 from J; bases not matched to a gene: 16. This CDR3 spans 17 amino acids.

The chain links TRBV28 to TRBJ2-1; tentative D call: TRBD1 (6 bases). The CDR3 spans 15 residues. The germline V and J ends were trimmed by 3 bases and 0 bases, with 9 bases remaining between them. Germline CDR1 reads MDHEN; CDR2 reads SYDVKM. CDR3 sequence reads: CASSFGTTSYNEQFF. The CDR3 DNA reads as TGTGCCAGCAGTTTCGGGACAACCTCCTACAATGAGCAGTTCTTC.

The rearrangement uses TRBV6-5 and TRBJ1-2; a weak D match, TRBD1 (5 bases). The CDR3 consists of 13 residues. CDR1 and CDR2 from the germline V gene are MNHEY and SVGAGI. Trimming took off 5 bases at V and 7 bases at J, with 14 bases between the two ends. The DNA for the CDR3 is TGTGCCAGCAGTCCCAGGGATGTAGGTGGCTACACCTTC. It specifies CASSPRDVGGYTF.

The CDR3 nucleotides read TGTGCCAGCAGACTAGGGAACACTGAAGCTTTCTTT. This sequence encodes CASRLGNTEAFF. This chain links TRBV6-5 with TRBJ1-1; D is undetermined. There are 12 residues in the CDR3. Per the germline V gene, CDR1 is MNHEY and CDR2 is SVGAGI. V gave up 6 bases and J gave up 1 base, with 6 bases separating them.

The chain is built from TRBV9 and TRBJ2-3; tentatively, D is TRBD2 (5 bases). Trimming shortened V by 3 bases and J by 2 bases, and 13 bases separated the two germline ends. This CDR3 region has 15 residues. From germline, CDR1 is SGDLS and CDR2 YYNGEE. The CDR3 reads CASSARGLFTDTQYF. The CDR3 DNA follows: TGTGCCAGCAGCGCCCGCGGGCTCTTCACAGATACGCAGTATTTT.

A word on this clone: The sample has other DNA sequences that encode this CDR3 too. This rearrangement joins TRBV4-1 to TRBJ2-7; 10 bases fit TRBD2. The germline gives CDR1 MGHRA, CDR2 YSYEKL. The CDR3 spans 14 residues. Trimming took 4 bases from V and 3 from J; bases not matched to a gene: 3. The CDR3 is CASSPASGSYEQYF. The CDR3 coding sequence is TGCGCCAGCAGCCCCGCTAGCGGGAGCTACGAGCAGTACTTC.

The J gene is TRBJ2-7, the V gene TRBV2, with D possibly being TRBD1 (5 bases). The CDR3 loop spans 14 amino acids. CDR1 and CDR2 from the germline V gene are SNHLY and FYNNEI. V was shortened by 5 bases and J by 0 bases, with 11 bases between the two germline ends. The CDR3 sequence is CASSFRVVSYEQYF. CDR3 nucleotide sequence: TGTGCCAGCAGTTTCAGGGTTGTCTCCTACGAGCAGTACTTC.

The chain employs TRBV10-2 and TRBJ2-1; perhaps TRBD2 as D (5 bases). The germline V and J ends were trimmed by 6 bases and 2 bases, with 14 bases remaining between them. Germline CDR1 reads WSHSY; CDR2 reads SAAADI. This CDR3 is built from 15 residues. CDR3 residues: CASRFAGQAYNEQFF. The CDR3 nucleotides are TGCGCCAGCAGATTCGCGGGTCAAGCCTACAATGAGCAGTTCTTC.

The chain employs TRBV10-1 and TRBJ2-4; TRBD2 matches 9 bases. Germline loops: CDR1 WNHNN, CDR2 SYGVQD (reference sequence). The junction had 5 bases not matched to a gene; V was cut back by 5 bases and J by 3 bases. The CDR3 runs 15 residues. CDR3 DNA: TGCGCCAGCAGTTCTAGCGGGATCGGCAAAAACATTCAGTACTTC. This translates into CASSSSGIGKNIQYF.

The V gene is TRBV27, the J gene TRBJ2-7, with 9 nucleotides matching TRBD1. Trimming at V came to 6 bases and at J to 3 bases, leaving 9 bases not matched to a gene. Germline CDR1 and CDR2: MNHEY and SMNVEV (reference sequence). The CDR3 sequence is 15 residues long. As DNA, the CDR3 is TGTGCCAGCAGCCCGGGGACAGGGTTCGTCTACGAGCAGTACTTC. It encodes CASSPGTGFVYEQYF.

The CDR3 DNA reads as TGTGCCAGCAGTGATCTCCGCGCAGGGGGCGCAGATGGCTACACCTTC. This codes for CASSDLRAGGADGYTF. V usage is TRBV25-1 and J usage is TRBJ1-2, with 8 bases aligning to TRBD1. CDR3 length: 16 residues. J lost 6 bases, V lost 3 bases, and 12 bases had no gene match. Germline V lookup: CDR1 MGHDK, CDR2 SYGVNS.

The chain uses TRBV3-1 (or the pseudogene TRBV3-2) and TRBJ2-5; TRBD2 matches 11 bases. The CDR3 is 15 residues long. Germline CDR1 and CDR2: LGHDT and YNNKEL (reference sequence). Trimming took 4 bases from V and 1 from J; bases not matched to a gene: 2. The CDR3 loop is CASSLAGGSQETQYF. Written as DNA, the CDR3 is TGTGCCAGCAGCCTAGCGGGAGGGTCCCAAGAGACCCAGTACTTC.

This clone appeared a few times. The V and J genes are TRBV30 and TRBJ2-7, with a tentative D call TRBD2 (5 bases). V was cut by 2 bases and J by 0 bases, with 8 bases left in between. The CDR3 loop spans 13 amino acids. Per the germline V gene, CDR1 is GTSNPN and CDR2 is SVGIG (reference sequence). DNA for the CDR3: TGTGCCTGGAGTAGCGGCTCCTCCTACGAGCAGTACTTC. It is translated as CAWSSGSSYEQYF.

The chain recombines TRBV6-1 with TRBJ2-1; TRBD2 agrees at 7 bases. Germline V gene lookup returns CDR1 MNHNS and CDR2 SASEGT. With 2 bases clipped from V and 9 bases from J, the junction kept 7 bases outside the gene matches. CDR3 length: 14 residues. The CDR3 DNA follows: TGTGCCAGCAGTGAACGTGGGAGGGCCGGTGAGCAGTTCTTC. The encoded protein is CASSERGRAGEQFF.

CDR3 sequence: CASSLDRGYEQYF. CDR3 DNA: TGCGCCAGCAGCTTGGACAGGGGGTACGAGCAGTACTTC. The J gene is TRBJ2-7, the V gene TRBV5-1; 8 nucleotides match TRBD1. Germline-derived CDR1 and CDR2 are SGHRS and YFSETQ. After removal of 0 bases from V and 4 bases from J, the junction contained 0 bases not matched to a gene. There are 13 residues in the CDR3.

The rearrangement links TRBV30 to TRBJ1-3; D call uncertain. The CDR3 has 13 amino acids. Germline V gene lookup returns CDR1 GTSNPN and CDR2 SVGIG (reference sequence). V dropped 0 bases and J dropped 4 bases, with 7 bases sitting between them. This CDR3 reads CAWSVRGGNTIYF. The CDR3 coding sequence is TGTGCCTGGAGTGTCCGGGGAGGAAACACCATATATTTT.

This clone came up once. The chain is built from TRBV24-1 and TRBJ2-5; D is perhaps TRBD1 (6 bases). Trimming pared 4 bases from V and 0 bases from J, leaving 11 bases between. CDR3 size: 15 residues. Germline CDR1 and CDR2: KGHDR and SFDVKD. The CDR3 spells CATSDLDRDQETQYF. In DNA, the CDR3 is TGTGCCACCAGTGACTTGGACAGAGACCAAGAGACCCAGTACTTC.

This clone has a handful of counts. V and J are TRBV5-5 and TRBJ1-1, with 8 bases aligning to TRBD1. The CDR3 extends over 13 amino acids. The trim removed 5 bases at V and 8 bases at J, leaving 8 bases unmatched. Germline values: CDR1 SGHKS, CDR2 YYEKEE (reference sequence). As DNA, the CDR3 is TGTGCCAGCAGACGTAGGACAGGGCTCGAAGCTTTCTTT. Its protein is CASRRRTGLEAFF.

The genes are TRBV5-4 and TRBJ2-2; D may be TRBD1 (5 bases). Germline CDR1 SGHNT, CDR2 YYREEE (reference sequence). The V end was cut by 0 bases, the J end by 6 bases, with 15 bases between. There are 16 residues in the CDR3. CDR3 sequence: CASSLAGARVAGELFF. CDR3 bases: TGTGCCAGCAGCTTGGCCGGTGCCAGGGTGGCCGGGGAGCTGTTTTTT. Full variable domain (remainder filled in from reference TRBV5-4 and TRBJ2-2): ETGVTQSPTHLIKTRGQQVTLRCSSQSGHNTVSWYQQALGQGPQFIFQYYREEENGRGNFPPRFSGLQFPNYSSELNVNALELDDSALYLCASSLAGARVAGELFFGEGSRLTVL.

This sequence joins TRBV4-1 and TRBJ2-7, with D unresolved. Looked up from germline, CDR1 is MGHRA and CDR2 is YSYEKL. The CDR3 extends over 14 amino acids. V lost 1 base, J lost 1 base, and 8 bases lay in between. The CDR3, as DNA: TGCGCCAGCAGCCAAGCCCCCCAGTCCTACGAGCAGTACTTC. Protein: CASSQAPQSYEQYF.